This T cell receptor beta chain is from a study of OX40 agonist ivuxolimab in advanced cancers. About the research overall: Prior checkpoint blockade (anti-PD-1, anti-PD-L1 or anti-CTLA-4) was permitted; around 40% had it. General study results and limits: In general, CD8+ T cells held more expanded clones than CD4+ did, on average.

Clones were sequenced by immunoSEQ multiplex PCR, and TCRdb holds only the in-frame ones, with some missing. The data hold around 40,000 clones, with 82% observed a single time. This CDR3 has 16 residues. Germline V gene sequence: CDR1 SGHDT, CDR2 YYEEEE. The J segment lost 2 bases and the V segment lost 3 bases, leaving 6 bases of the junction unmatched. As for this clone: Its specificity is not known.

The chain uses TRBV5-6 and TRBJ1-2; TRBD1 agrees at 11 bases. This receptor was obtained from an adult with an advanced solid tumor such as melanoma, head and neck, liver or kidney cancer. This material consisted of CD4+ or CD8+ T cells sorted from blood, taken in a trial of the OX40 agonist ivuxolimab. This CDR3 reads CASSSTWTGGNYGYTF. The CDR3, as DNA: TGTGCCAGCAGCTCGACGTGGACAGGGGGCAACTATGGCTACACCTTC.